Shown below are 23 T cell receptor beta chains from a single sample sequenced in a study of cytomegalovirus exposure and HLA in healthy donors (dated by TCRdb to the late 2010s). The library was produced with the immunoSEQ multiplex PCR assay. TCRdb provides this immuneACCESS table in a form limited to in-frame rearrangements. Some clones are lacking; in checked studies, under half of them reflect an unresolved V gene, and why the rest are absent is not known. This sample gives 300,000 to 350,000 clones in total; 88% of them show up just once. The ten top clones hold about 0.96% of the sample. The sample comprised PBMCs. These receptors were taken from a man aged 25-45 years in good health and CMV-seronegative.

V usage is TRBV4-1 and J usage is TRBJ2-3; 9 bases agree with TRBD1. V shed 6 bases and J 7 bases; nucleotides not matched to a gene: 2. The CDR3 has 12 amino acids. Germline loops: CDR1 MGHRA, CDR2 YSYEKL. CDR3: CASRDRGHTQYF. Written as DNA, the CDR3 is TGCGCCAGCAGGGACAGGGGCCATACGCAGTATTTT.

The V call is TRBV19, the J call TRBJ1-5; D perhaps matches TRBD1 (6 bases). CDR1 is LNHDA, CDR2 SQIVND, per germline (reference sequence). The CDR3 is 13 residues long. V lost 6 bases and J lost 4, with 10 bases in between. The CDR3 loop reads CASSGTYNQPQHF. The CDR3 DNA reads TGTGCCAGTAGCGGGACATATAATCAGCCCCAGCATTTT.

This sequence joins TRBV27 and TRBJ2-3; TRBD2 is a possible D gene (5 bases). The CDR3 spans 12 residues. V was trimmed by 6 bases and J by 11 bases, leaving 15 bases between them. CDR1 is MNHEY and CDR2 is SMNVEV in the germline V gene (reference sequence). The CDR3 region is CASSSTKDLQYF. The DNA for the CDR3 is TGTGCCAGCAGCTCAACCAAGGACTTGCAGTATTTT.

The rearrangement uses TRBV4-2 and TRBJ2-5, with 7 bases that match TRBD2. Trimming at V came to 3 bases and at J to 2 bases, leaving 6 bases not matched to a gene. The CDR3 totals 15 residues. Germline CDR1 LGHNA, CDR2 YNFKEQ. The CDR3, as DNA: TGTGCCAGCAGCCAGAGAGCGGGGATACAAGAGACCCAGTACTTC. This translates into CASSQRAGIQETQYF.

J is TRBJ1-2 and V is TRBV7-9; tentatively, D is TRBD1 (5 bases). Trimming left V 1 base short and J 7 bases short, with 13 bases between. Germline CDR1 and CDR2: SEHNR and FQNEAQ (reference sequence). There are 14 residues in the CDR3. CDR3 nucleotide sequence: TGTGCCAGCAGCTTAGGGCAGGGTCTGGGTGGCTACACCTTC. Residues: CASSLGQGLGGYTF.

This chain links TRBV7-2 with TRBJ2-7; TRBD1 aligns across 8 bases. J gave up 5 bases and V 3 bases, and 6 bases lay outside the gene matches. The length of the CDR3 is 14 residues. The germline V gene has CDR1 SGHTA and CDR2 FQGNSA. CDR3: CASSLFRGRDEQYF. CDR3 bases: TGTGCCAGCAGCTTGTTCAGGGGGCGAGACGAGCAGTACTTC.

The chain combines TRBV18 with TRBJ2-7, with a weak D call TRBD1 (5 bases). Germline V gene data show CDR1 as KGHSH and CDR2 as LQKENI. The CDR3 runs 14 residues. The germline V and J ends were trimmed by 3 bases and 3 bases, with 12 bases remaining between them. CDR3 protein: CASSPRQTNYEQYF. The CDR3 nucleotides read TGTGCCAGCTCACCCCGACAGACAAACTACGAGCAGTACTTC. Full variable domain (outside the CDR3, taken from reference TRBV18 and TRBJ2-7): NAGVMQNPRHLVRRRGQEARLRCSPMKGHSHVYWYRQLPEEGLKFMVYLQKENIIDESGMPKERFSAEFPKEGPSILRIQQVVRGDSAAYFCASSPRQTNYEQYFGPGTRLTVT.

The V gene is TRBV27, the J gene TRBJ2-6, with D tentatively TRBD1 (5 bases). Germline CDR1 and CDR2: MNHEY and SMNVEV (reference sequence). The CDR3 sequence is 19 residues long. The ends were cut back, 2 bases at V and 0 bases at J, with 17 bases in the middle. CDR3 sequence (DNA): TGTGCCAGCAGTTTAAGGGGTAGAGTACAGCACTCTGGGGCCAACGTCCTGACTTTC. This codes for CASSLRGRVQHSGANVLTF.

The chain uses TRBV18 and TRBJ1-5; D perhaps matches TRBD1 (5 bases). Germline-derived CDR1 and CDR2 are KGHSH and LQKENI. The CDR3 runs 16 residues. The V gene lost 3 bases and the J gene lost 7 bases, with 19 bases spanning the gap. CDR3 protein: CASSPDDSPAVQPQHF. The CDR3 nucleotides read TGTGCCAGCTCACCTGATGACAGTCCTGCGGTCCAGCCCCAGCATTTT.

This rearrangement joins TRBV18 to TRBJ2-3; no firm D call. V shed 3 bases and J shed 1 base, with 11 bases lying between them. Germline V gene data show CDR1 as KGHSH and CDR2 as LQKENI. This CDR3 is built from 15 residues. The CDR3 region is CASSPLTDRTDTQYF. CDR3 bases: TGTGCCAGCTCACCGCTGACTGACCGCACAGATACGCAGTATTTT. The full variable domain, with the rest looked up from reference TRBV18 and TRBJ2-3, is NAGVMQNPRHLVRRRGQEARLRCSPMKGHSHVYWYRQLPEEGLKFMVYLQKENIIDESGMPKERFSAEFPKEGPSILRIQQVVRGDSAAYFCASSPLTDRTDTQYFGPGTRLTVL.

The genes are TRBV19 and TRBJ2-3; D possibly corresponds to TRBD2 (5 bases). CDR1 LNHDA and CDR2 SQIVND come from the germline V gene (reference sequence). This CDR3 has 15 residues. Trimming left V 3 bases short and J 4 bases short, with 14 bases between. The CDR3 region has the DNA TGTGCCAGTAGTATTTCGCGGGCCCCTCCAGATACGCAGTATTTT. Protein sequence: CASSISRAPPDTQYF.

The chain carries TRBV15 and TRBJ2-7, with 10 bases matching TRBD1. J lost 5 bases, V lost 1 base, and 2 bases had no gene match. The CDR3 totals 14 residues. CDR1 LNHNV and CDR2 YYDKDF come from the germline V gene (reference sequence). The CDR3 protein is CATSRGTGGDEQYF. CDR3 nucleotides: TGTGCCACCAGCAGAGGGACAGGGGGTGACGAGCAGTACTTC.

This rearrangement joins TRBV7-9 to TRBJ2-5, with 13 bases that match TRBD2. V shed 1 base and J 4 bases; nucleotides not matched to a gene: 0. The V gene's germline CDR1 is SEHNR and CDR2 FQNEAQ (reference sequence). The CDR3 spans 15 residues. The CDR3: CASSLGTSGGETQYF. The CDR3 nucleotides are TGTGCCAGCAGCTTAGGGACTAGCGGGGGAGAGACCCAGTACTTC.

The chain couples TRBV6-5 to TRBJ2-7; 7 bases are shared with TRBD2. The germline CDR1 and CDR2 sequences are MNHEY and SVGAGI. This CDR3 comprises 13 residues. The trim removed 7 bases at V and 2 bases at J, leaving 5 bases unmatched. The CDR3 DNA is TGTGCCAGCACCGCTAGCGGAACCTACGAGCAGTACTTC. This codes for CASTASGTYEQYF.

This chain connects TRBV2 to TRBJ2-5, with TRBD2 matching over 12 bases. J lost 3 bases, V lost 2 bases, and 10 bases had no gene match. The CDR3 totals 18 residues. Germline CDR1 and CDR2: SNHLY and FYNNEI. As DNA, the CDR3 is TGTGCCAGCAGTGAAATCGGGCTAGCGGGGGGGAAAAAAGAGACCCAGTACTTC. Its translation is CASSEIGLAGGKKETQYF.

This chain joins TRBV2 and TRBJ2-4; 10 bases are a match to TRBD2. Trimming removed 0 bases from V and 4 bases from J; junction bases left unmatched: 21. Looked up from germline, CDR1 is SNHLY and CDR2 is FYNNEI. The CDR3 is 22 residues long. CDR3 in amino acids: CASSEAFLGVAGGFSGKNIQYF. DNA of the CDR3: TGTGCCAGCAGTGAAGCGTTTCTTGGGGTAGCGGGGGGTTTTTCGGGTAAAAACATTCAGTACTTC.

The chain couples TRBV19 to TRBJ2-2, with D maybe TRBD1 (8 bases). The V gene's germline CDR1 is LNHDA and CDR2 SQIVND (reference sequence). Trimming cost V 4 bases and J 6 bases, with 12 bases left between them. This CDR3 region has 14 residues. The CDR3 spells CASSRTGRAGELFF. DNA for the CDR3: TGTGCCAGTAGTAGGACAGGGAGGGCCGGGGAGCTGTTTTTT.

The chain uses TRBV5-4 and TRBJ1-2, with 9 bases lining up with TRBD1. V dropped 4 bases and J dropped 3; count of bases not matched to a gene: 4. Per the germline V gene, CDR1 is SGHNT and CDR2 is YYREEE (reference sequence). CDR3 length: 14 residues. CDR3 DNA sequence: TGTGCCAGCAGCCCGGGACAGGGAGACTATGGCTACACCTTC. The encoded protein is CASSPGQGDYGYTF. Together with reference TRBV5-4 and TRBJ1-2, the CDR3 gives the full variable domain: ETGVTQSPTHLIKTRGQQVTLRCSSQSGHNTVSWYQQALGQGPQFIFQYYREEENGRGNFPPRFSGLQFPNYSSELNVNALELDDSALYLCASSPGQGDYGYTFGSGTRLTVV.

CDR3: CASSYTETQYF. CDR3 coding DNA: TGTGCCAGCAGTTACACGGAGACCCAGTACTTC. The chain links TRBV6-1 to TRBJ2-5; D not resolved. Germline V gene lookup returns CDR1 MNHNS and CDR2 SASEGT. V gave up 5 bases and J gave up 5 bases, with 6 bases separating them. This CDR3 has 11 amino acids.

The rearrangement uses TRBV12-5 and TRBJ1-1; D not certain. The CDR3 has 14 amino acids. Trimming shortened V by 5 bases and J by 4 bases, and 14 bases separated the two germline ends. Germline values: CDR1 LGHNT, CDR2 FRNRAP. As DNA, the CDR3 is TGTGCTAGTGGTCAAAGAGGTATGGGCACTGAAGCTTTCTTT. Translated, it gives CASGQRGMGTEAFF.

The rearrangement joins TRBV5-1 to TRBJ2-7; D may be TRBD1 (5 bases). Per germline, CDR1 SGHRS and CDR2 YFSETQ. The CDR3 extends over 14 amino acids. Deletions cut 0 bases from V and 5 bases from J, with 12 bases between. CDR3 protein: CASSLVAGLDEQYF. The CDR3 DNA sequence: TGCGCCAGCAGCTTGGTTGCAGGGCTGGACGAGCAGTACTTC.

This sequence joins TRBV5-4 and TRBJ1-3; TRBD1 is a possible D gene (6 bases). V was cut by 4 bases and J by 2 bases, with 13 bases left in between. CDR3 length: 15 residues. Germline V gene lookup returns CDR1 SGHNT and CDR2 YYREEE (reference sequence). CDR3 residues: CASSRQQGPGNTIYF. DNA for the CDR3: TGTGCCAGCAGCCGTCAACAGGGACCTGGAAACACCATATATTTT. Full variable domain (missing parts from reference TRBV5-4 and TRBJ1-3): ETGVTQSPTHLIKTRGQQVTLRCSSQSGHNTVSWYQQALGQGPQFIFQYYREEENGRGNFPPRFSGLQFPNYSSELNVNALELDDSALYLCASSRQQGPGNTIYFGEGSWLTVV.

The chain has TRBV28 and TRBJ2-6, with D possibly being TRBD2 (5 bases). The CDR3 totals 16 residues. Trimming left V 6 bases short and J 1 base short, with 13 bases between. Germline V gene data show CDR1 as MDHEN and CDR2 as SYDVKM. The CDR3 DNA follows: TGTGCCAGCAGACCCCTCAGGACTTCTGGGGCCAACGTCCTGACTTTC. It translates to CASRPLRTSGANVLTF.